A single sample gave rise to the 28 T cell receptor beta chains below, sequenced in a study of sequential checkpoint blockade in melanoma. Documented treatment: randomized to nivolumab then ipilimumab (arm A) or the reverse (arm B). Clones were sequenced by immunoSEQ multiplex PCR, and TCRdb holds only the in-frame ones, with some missing. The data contain more than 9,000 clones, 77% of them seen just once; the ten biggest clones take up 10%. The sample was CD8+ T cells sorted from blood (inferred from file names), taken from a patient given nivolumab and ipilimumab in sequence. The origin of the receptors is a human donor with melanoma.

The genes are TRBV27 and TRBJ2-1, with D maybe TRBD1 (6 bases). The V end lost 2 bases, the J end lost 10 bases, and 12 bases lay between the germline ends. The germline V gene encodes CDR1 MNHEY and CDR2 SMNVEV (reference sequence). The CDR3 loop spans 13 amino acids. The CDR3 coding sequence is TGTGCCAGCAGTTTAACCCCTACAGGGGAGCAGTTCTTC. This sequence encodes CASSLTPTGEQFF.

The chain uses TRBV9 and TRBJ2-7, with D maybe TRBD2 (6 bases). The CDR3 spans 15 residues. Germline CDR1 SGDLS, CDR2 YYNGEE. V lost 0 bases and J lost 3, with 13 bases in between. CDR3 protein: CASSVGSRGNYEQYF. The CDR3 nucleotides are TGTGCCAGCAGCGTAGGCTCCCGCGGGAACTACGAGCAGTACTTC. The variable domain in full, with the rest retrieved from reference TRBV9 and TRBJ2-7, is DSGVTQTPKHLITATGQRVTLRCSPRSGDLSVYWYQQSLDQGLQFLIQYYNGEERAKGNILERFSAQQFPDLHSELNLSSLELGDSALYFCASSVGSRGNYEQYFGPGTRLTVT.

J is TRBJ2-3 and V is TRBV7-3; 9 nucleotides agree with TRBD1. The CDR3 covers 14 residues. V trimming: 6 bases; J trimming: 5 bases; junction bases outside the gene matches: 6. CDR1 is SGHTA, CDR2 FQGTGA, per germline. The DNA of the CDR3 is TGTGCCAGCAGTGGGGACAGGGAGGGAGATACGCAGTATTTT. Protein: CASSGDREGDTQYF.

V and J are TRBV7-9 and TRBJ2-1, with D maybe TRBD2 (5 bases). The V end lost 0 bases, the J end lost 10 bases, and 13 bases lay between the germline ends. The CDR3 is 14 residues long. From germline, CDR1 is SEHNR and CDR2 FQNEAQ (reference sequence). CDR3 bases: TGTGCCAGCAGCTTAGCACCCCAAAGCGGAGAGCAGTTCTTC. Translation: CASSLAPQSGEQFF.

This chain uses TRBV28 with TRBJ2-5; D possibly corresponds to TRBD2 (6 bases). The germline V and J ends were trimmed by 7 bases and 2 bases, with 14 bases remaining between them. CDR3 length equals 14 residues. The germline CDR1 and CDR2 sequences are MDHEN and SYDVKM. CDR3 in DNA: TGTGCCAGCACCCCTATGGGGGGACAAGAGACCCAGTACTTC. As protein: CASTPMGGQETQYF.

This clone turned up a few times. This chain joins TRBV7-9 and TRBJ1-4, with unresolved D. The CDR3 sequence is 15 residues long. Trimming cost V 4 bases and J 5 bases, with 14 bases left between them. Germline CDR1 is SEHNR and CDR2 is FQNEAQ (reference sequence). DNA of the CDR3: TGTGCCAGCAGCTCCTCGGCGGGGAGCAATGAAAAACTGTTTTTT. Translating it yields CASSSSAGSNEKLFF.

This chain connects TRBV27 to TRBJ2-7; the D gene is possibly TRBD1 (6 bases). Trimming took 4 bases from V and 2 from J, leaving 15 bases between them. The CDR3 covers 15 residues. Per the germline V gene, CDR1 is MNHEY and CDR2 is SMNVEV (reference sequence). CDR3 sequence (DNA): TGTGCCAGCAGTTCCCCCGGGACATATCCCTACGAGCAGTACTTC. Its translation: CASSSPGTYPYEQYF.

The chain joins TRBV7-6 to TRBJ2-1; the D gene is possibly TRBD2 (6 bases). The germline V gene encodes CDR1 SGHVS and CDR2 FNYEAQ. V lost 4 bases and J lost 5, with 12 bases in between. The CDR3 is made up of 14 amino acids. CDR3 coding DNA: TGTGCCAGCAGCTGGAGGGCGGCAGACAATGAGCAGTTCTTC. It yields the protein CASSWRAADNEQFF. Based on the CDR3 plus reference TRBV7-6 and TRBJ2-1, the full variable domain is GAGVSQSPRYKVTKRGQDVALRCDPISGHVSLYWYRQALGQGPEFLTYFNYEAQQDKSGLPNDRFSAERPEGSISTLTIQRTEQRDSAMYRCASSWRAADNEQFFGPGTRLTVL.

This clone was detected only once. The chain recombines TRBV19 with TRBJ2-7, with 12 nucleotides matching TRBD2. CDR3 length: 15 residues. Germline V gives CDR1 LNHDA, CDR2 SQIVND (reference sequence). Trimming at V came to 7 bases and at J to 1 base, leaving 5 bases not matched to a gene. In DNA, the CDR3 is TGTGCCAGTACTGCCGGGACTAGCGGGTCCTACGAGCAGTACTTC. Protein: CASTAGTSGSYEQYF.

This clone ranks as medium-sized. The chain has TRBV19 and TRBJ1-1, with 11 bases identical to TRBD1. The CDR3 extends over 14 amino acids. The germline CDR1 and CDR2 sequences are LNHDA and SQIVND (reference sequence). V lost 1 base, J lost 10 bases, and 5 bases stayed unmatched. CDR3 nucleotide sequence: TGTGCCAGTAGTATAGGTGGACAGGGGGCCCGAGCTTTCTTT. It translates to CASSIGGQGARAFF. Together with reference TRBV19 and TRBJ1-1, the CDR3 gives the full variable domain: DGGITQSPKYLFRKEGQNVTLSCEQNLNHDAMYWYRQDPGQGLRLIYYSQIVNDFQKGDIAEGYSVSREKKESFPLTVTSAQKNPTAFYLCASSIGGQGARAFFGQGTRLTVV.

V gene TRBV15 combines with J gene TRBJ1-5, with unresolved D. Germline CDR1 reads LNHNV; CDR2 reads YYDKDF (reference sequence). Trimming stripped 4 bases from V and 3 bases from J, with 10 bases between. The CDR3 is 14 residues long. CDR3 in amino acids: CATSITGNNQPQHF. The CDR3 region has the DNA TGTGCCACCAGCATTACGGGGAACAATCAGCCCCAGCATTTT.

The V and J genes are TRBV28 and TRBJ1-5; no clear D gene. This CDR3 is 16 amino acids long. The V end was cut by 2 bases, the J end by 0 bases, with 11 bases between. The germline CDR1 and CDR2 sequences are MDHEN and SYDVKM. CDR3 amino acids: CASSLEALYSNQPQHF. CDR3 coding DNA: TGTGCCAGCAGTTTAGAGGCACTTTATAGCAATCAGCCCCAGCATTTT.

The CDR3 loop is CASSEAGSSYEQYF. DNA for the CDR3: TGTGCCAGCAGTGAGGCAGGCAGCTCCTACGAGCAGTACTTC. The chain couples TRBV2 to TRBJ2-7, with D hard to call. Germline V gene sequence: CDR1 SNHLY, CDR2 FYNNEI. The CDR3 runs 14 residues. V dropped 3 bases and J dropped 0 bases, with 9 bases sitting between them.

The rearrangement joins TRBV5-3 to TRBJ2-1; possibly TRBD2 for D (6 bases). TRBV5-3 falls under the ORF class, with uncertain function. Trimming took 8 bases from V and 3 from J, leaving 15 bases between them. CDR3 size: 14 residues. CDR3: CASPPPGLYNEQFF. CDR3 nucleotide sequence: TGTGCCAGTCCACCTCCGGGACTCTACAATGAGCAGTTCTTC.

The J gene is TRBJ2-7, the V gene TRBV11-2; weak D call: TRBD2 (6 bases). Trimming cost V 0 bases and J 1 base, with 10 bases left between them. From germline, CDR1 is SGHAT and CDR2 FQNNGV. CDR3 size: 15 residues. This CDR3 is CASSLERDGSYEQYF. The CDR3 coding sequence is TGTGCCAGCAGCTTAGAGCGGGACGGATCCTACGAGCAGTACTTC.

This clone was counted only a few times. The V and J genes are TRBV7-6 and TRBJ2-1; D call uncertain. The V and J ends lost 0 bases and 0 bases respectively, with 9 bases between them. Germline V gene data show CDR1 as SGHVS and CDR2 as FNYEAQ. The CDR3 spans 16 residues. The CDR3 DNA follows: TGTGCCAGCAGCTTAGCGTTGAGGATCTCCTACAATGAGCAGTTCTTC. It translates to CASSLALRISYNEQFF.

Written as DNA, the CDR3 is TGTGCCAGCAGCCCCTGGACAGGGGCCTACGAGCAGTACTTC. This encodes CASSPWTGAYEQYF. The V and J genes are TRBV9 and TRBJ2-5; 9 bases agree with TRBD1. The DNA end lines up better with TRBJ2-7; the J call may be wrong. Germline V gene data show CDR1 as SGDLS and CDR2 as YYNGEE. The CDR3 loop spans 14 amino acids.

V gene TRBV4-1 combines with J gene TRBJ2-7, with TRBD1 matching 9 bases. In germline, CDR1 is MGHRA, CDR2 YSYEKL. J gave up 3 bases and V 2 bases, and 5 bases lay outside the gene matches. This CDR3 comprises 15 residues. The DNA of the CDR3 is TGCGCCAGCAGCCAACCCGGGACAGGGAGCTACGAGCAGTACTTC. Translating gives CASSQPGTGSYEQYF.

J is TRBJ2-2 and V is TRBV4-2, with 11 bases lining up with TRBD2. CDR1 and CDR2 from the germline V gene are LGHNA and YNFKEQ. Germline trimming cut 0 bases from V and 6 bases from J; bases unmatched to any gene: 12. The CDR3 has 19 amino acids. The CDR3 here is CASSQEPLEVAGGPGELFF. The CDR3 nucleotides are TGTGCCAGCAGCCAAGAACCCCTCGAGGTAGCGGGAGGGCCCGGGGAGCTGTTTTTT.

This clone was observed once. This chain links TRBV29-1 with TRBJ2-7; no clear D. The germline V and J ends were trimmed by 7 bases and 2 bases, with 18 bases remaining between them. The CDR3 contains 14 residues. Per the germline V gene, CDR1 is SQVTM and CDR2 is ANQGSEA. In nucleotides, the CDR3 is TGCAGCGCCGCTTCACGGAGTCAGACCTACGAGCAGTACTTC. Translated: CSAASRSQTYEQYF.

This rearrangement joins TRBV10-3 to TRBJ2-2; 14 nucleotides align to TRBD2. Germline trimming cut 8 bases from V and 5 bases from J; bases unmatched to any gene: 7. The CDR3 has 16 amino acids. Germline V gene lookup returns CDR1 ENHRY and CDR2 SYGVKD. The CDR3 reads CAIYGTSGSDTGELFF. In DNA, the CDR3 is TGTGCCATCTACGGGACTAGCGGGAGTGATACCGGGGAGCTGTTTTTT.

The gene calls are TRBV6-6 and TRBJ1-1; 9 nucleotides line up with TRBD1. Looked up from germline, CDR1 is MNHNY and CDR2 is SVGAGI (reference sequence). This CDR3 has 14 residues. After removal of 5 bases from V and 7 bases from J, the junction contained 8 bases not matched to a gene. The CDR3 DNA is TGTGCCAGCAGTGCACCGGACAGGGGATTTGAAGCTTTCTTT. Translation gives CASSAPDRGFEAFF.

The chain joins TRBV4-2 to TRBJ2-1; maybe TRBD1 (5 bases). CDR3 length equals 16 residues. Trimming left V 0 bases short and J 7 bases short, with 16 bases between. In germline, CDR1 is LGHNA, CDR2 YNFKEQ. CDR3 residues: CASSQDQLGLGNEQFF. The CDR3 DNA follows: TGTGCCAGCAGCCAAGATCAGTTGGGGCTAGGGAATGAGCAGTTCTTC.

This clone was seen only a few times. The chain has TRBV27 and TRBJ1-5; D remains unclear. Trimming took 4 bases from V and 3 from J, leaving 10 bases between them. Germline assignment: CDR1 MNHEY and CDR2 SMNVEV (reference sequence). This CDR3 region has 14 residues. The CDR3 reads CASSYGSNNQPQHF. DNA for the CDR3: TGTGCCAGCAGTTACGGGAGTAACAATCAGCCCCAGCATTTT.

This clone has just a few counts. The J gene is TRBJ2-3, the V gene TRBV7-6, with a weak D call TRBD2 (6 bases). The germline V gene has CDR1 SGHVS and CDR2 FNYEAQ. V shed 7 bases and J shed 1 base, with 15 bases lying between them. The CDR3 runs 15 residues. In DNA, the CDR3 is TGTGCCAGCACCCTAGGGACTTTCGGCACAGATACGCAGTATTTT. Its translation is CASTLGTFGTDTQYF.

The V call is TRBV6-5, the J call TRBJ2-2; unclear D gene. V gave up 6 bases and J gave up 7 bases, with 15 bases separating them. CDR3 size: 14 residues. Germline CDR1 is MNHEY and CDR2 is SVGAGI. The CDR3 DNA sequence: TGTGCCAGCAGCCTCTCTAGGTGGCACGGGGAGCTGTTTTTT. Encoded protein: CASSLSRWHGELFF.

The rearrangement uses TRBV4-1 and TRBJ2-2; TRBD1 aligns across 10 bases. V lost 3 bases to trimming and J lost 6 bases; unmatched junction nucleotides: 7. The CDR3 runs 16 residues. Per germline, CDR1 MGHRA and CDR2 YSYEKL. The CDR3 region has the DNA TGCGCCAGCAGCCACTTGACAGGGGGCTATTCCGGGGAGCTGTTTTTT. Its protein is CASSHLTGGYSGELFF.

The chain uses TRBV4-1 and TRBJ2-2, with a possible D match to TRBD1 (6 bases). V was trimmed by 4 bases and J by 2 bases, leaving 11 bases between them. Germline V gene sequence: CDR1 MGHRA, CDR2 YSYEKL. The CDR3 covers 15 residues. The CDR3 loop reads CASSRIQGNTGELFF. The CDR3 nucleotides are TGCGCCAGCAGCCGGATACAGGGAAACACCGGGGAGCTGTTTTTT.